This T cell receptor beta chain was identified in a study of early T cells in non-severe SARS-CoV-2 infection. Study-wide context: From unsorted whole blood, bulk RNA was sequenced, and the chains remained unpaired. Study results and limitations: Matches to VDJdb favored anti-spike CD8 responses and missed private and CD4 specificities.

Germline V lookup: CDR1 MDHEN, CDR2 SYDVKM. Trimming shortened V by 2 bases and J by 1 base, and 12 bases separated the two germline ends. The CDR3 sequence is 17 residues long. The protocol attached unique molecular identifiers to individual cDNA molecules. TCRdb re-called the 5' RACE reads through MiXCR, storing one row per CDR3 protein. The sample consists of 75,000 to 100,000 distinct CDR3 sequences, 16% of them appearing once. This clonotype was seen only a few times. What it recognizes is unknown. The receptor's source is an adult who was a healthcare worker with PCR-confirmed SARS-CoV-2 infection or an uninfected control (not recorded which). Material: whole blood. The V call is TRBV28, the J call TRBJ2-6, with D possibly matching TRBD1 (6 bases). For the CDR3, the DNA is TGTGCCAGCAGTTTACTAGGACAGCTGTCTGGGGCCAACGTCCTGACTTTC. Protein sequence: CASSLLGQLSGANVLTF.